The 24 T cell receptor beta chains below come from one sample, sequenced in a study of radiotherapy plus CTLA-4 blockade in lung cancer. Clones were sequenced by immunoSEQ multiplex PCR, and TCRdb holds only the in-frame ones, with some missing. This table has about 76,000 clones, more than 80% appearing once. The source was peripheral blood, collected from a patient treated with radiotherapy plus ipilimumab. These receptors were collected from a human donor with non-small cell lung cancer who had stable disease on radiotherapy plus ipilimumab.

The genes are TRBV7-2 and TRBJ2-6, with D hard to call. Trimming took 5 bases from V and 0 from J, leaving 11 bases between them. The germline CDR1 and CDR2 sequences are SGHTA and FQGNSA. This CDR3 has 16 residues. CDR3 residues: CASSPTTPSGANVLTF. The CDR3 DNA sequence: TGTGCCAGCAGCCCCACGACTCCCTCTGGGGCCAACGTCCTGACTTTC.

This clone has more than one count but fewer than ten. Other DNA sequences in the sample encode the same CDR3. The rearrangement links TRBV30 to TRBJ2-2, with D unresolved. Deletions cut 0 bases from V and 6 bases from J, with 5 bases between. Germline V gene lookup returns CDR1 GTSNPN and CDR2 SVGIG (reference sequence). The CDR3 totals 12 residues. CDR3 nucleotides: TGTGCCTGGAGTGTACTTTCCGGGGAGCTGTTTTTT. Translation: CAWSVLSGELFF. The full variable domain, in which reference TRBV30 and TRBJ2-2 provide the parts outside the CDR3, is SQTIHQWPATLVQPVGSPLSLECTVEGTSNPNLYWYRQAAGRGLQLLFYSVGIGQISSEVPQNLSASRPQDRQFILSSKKLLLSDSGFYLCAWSVLSGELFFGEGSRLTVL.

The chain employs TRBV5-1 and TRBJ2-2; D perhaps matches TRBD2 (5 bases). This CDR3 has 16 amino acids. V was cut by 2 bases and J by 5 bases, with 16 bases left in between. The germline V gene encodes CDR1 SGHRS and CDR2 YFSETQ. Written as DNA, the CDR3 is TGCGCCAGCAGCTTCATCGAGGGAGTGAAGACCGGGGAGCTGTTTTTT. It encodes CASSFIEGVKTGELFF.

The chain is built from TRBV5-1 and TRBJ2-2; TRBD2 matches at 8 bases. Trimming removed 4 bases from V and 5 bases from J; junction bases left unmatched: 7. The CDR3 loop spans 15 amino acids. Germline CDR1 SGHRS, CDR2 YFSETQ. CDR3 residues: CASSPGGGRTGELFF. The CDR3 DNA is TGCGCCAGCAGCCCGGGCGGGGGGCGGACCGGGGAGCTGTTTTTT. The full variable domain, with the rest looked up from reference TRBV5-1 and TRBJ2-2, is KAGVTQTPRYLIKTRGQQVTLSCSPISGHRSVSWYQQTPGQGLQFLFEYFSETQRNKGNFPGRFSGRQFSNSRSEMNVSTLELGDSALYLCASSPGGGRTGELFFGEGSRLTVL.

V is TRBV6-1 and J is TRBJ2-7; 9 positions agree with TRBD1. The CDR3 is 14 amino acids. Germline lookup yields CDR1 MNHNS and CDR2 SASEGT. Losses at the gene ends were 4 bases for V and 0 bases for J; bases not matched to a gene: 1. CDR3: CASSGDRASYEQYF. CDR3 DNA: TGTGCCAGCAGTGGGGACAGGGCCTCCTACGAGCAGTACTTC.

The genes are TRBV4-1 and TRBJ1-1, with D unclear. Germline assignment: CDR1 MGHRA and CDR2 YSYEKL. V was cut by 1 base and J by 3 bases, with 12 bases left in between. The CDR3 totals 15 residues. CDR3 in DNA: TGCGCCAGCAGCCAAGCCGACGGTTGGGACACTGAAGCTTTCTTT. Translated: CASSQADGWDTEAFF.

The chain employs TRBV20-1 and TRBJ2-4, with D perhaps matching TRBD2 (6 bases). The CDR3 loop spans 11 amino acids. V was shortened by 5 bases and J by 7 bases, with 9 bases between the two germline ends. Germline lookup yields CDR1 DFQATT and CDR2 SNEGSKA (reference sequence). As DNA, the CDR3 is TGCAGTGCTCCACGGGGGAACATTCAGTACTTC. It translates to CSAPRGNIQYF.

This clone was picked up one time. In DNA, the CDR3 is TGTGCCAGCAGCCTACGGGCTCTGGGGGAGCAGTACTTC. This codes for CASSLRALGEQYF. The chain uses TRBV7-8 and TRBJ2-7, with D hard to call. The CDR3 extends over 13 amino acids. Trimming pared 5 bases from V and 7 bases from J, leaving 15 bases between. In germline, CDR1 is SGHVS, CDR2 FQNEAQ.

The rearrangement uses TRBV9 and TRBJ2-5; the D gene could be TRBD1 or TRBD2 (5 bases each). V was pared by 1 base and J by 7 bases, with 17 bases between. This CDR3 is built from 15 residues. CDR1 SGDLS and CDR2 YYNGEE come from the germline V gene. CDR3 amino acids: CASSVSPGRGVTQYF. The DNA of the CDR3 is TGTGCCAGCAGCGTAAGTCCGGGACGTGGGGTGACCCAGTACTTC.

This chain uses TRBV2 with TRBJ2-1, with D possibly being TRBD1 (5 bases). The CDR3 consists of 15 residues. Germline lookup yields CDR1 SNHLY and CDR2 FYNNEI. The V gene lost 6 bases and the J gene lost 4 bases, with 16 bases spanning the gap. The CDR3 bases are TGTGCCAGCAGCAACACAAGGGGAACATACAATGAGCAGTTCTTC. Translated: CASSNTRGTYNEQFF. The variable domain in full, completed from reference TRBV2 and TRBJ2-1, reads EPEVTQTPSHQVTQMGQEVILRCVPISNHLYFYWYRQILGQKVEFLVSFYNNEISEKSEIFDDQFSVERPDGSNFTLKIRSTKLEDSAMYFCASSNTRGTYNEQFFGPGTRLTVL.

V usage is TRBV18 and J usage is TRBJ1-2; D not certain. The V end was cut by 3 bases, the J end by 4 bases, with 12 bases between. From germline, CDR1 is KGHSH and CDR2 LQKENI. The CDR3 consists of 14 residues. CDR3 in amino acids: CASSPTDAPYGYTF. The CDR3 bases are TGTGCCAGCTCACCGACGGACGCTCCCTATGGCTACACCTTC.

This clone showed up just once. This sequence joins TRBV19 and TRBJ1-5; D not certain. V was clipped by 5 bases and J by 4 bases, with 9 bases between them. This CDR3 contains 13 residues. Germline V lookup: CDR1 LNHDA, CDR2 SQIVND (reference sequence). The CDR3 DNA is TGTGCCAGTAGTGACCAGGCGAATCAGCCCCAGCATTTT. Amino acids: CASSDQANQPQHF.

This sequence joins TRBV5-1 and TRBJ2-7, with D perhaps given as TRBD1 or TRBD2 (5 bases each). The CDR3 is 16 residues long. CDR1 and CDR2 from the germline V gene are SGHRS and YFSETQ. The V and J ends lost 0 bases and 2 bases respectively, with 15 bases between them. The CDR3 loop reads CASSLARGDPAYEQYF. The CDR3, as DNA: TGCGCCAGCAGCTTGGCCAGAGGGGACCCGGCCTACGAGCAGTACTTC.

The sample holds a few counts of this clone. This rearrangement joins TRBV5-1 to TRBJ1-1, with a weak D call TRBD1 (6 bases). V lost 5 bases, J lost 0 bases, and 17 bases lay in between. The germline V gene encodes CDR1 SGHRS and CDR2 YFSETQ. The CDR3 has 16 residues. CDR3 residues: CASSPDGGLLNTEAFF. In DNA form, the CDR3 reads TGCGCCAGCAGTCCCGATGGGGGGCTACTGAACACTGAAGCTTTCTTT. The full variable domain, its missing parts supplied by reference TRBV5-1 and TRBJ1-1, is KAGVTQTPRYLIKTRGQQVTLSCSPISGHRSVSWYQQTPGQGLQFLFEYFSETQRNKGNFPGRFSGRQFSNSRSEMNVSTLELGDSALYLCASSPDGGLLNTEAFFGQGTRLTVV.

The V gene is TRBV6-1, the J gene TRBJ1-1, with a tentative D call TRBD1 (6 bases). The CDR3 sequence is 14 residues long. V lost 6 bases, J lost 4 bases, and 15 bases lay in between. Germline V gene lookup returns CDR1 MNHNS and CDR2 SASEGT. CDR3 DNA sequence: TGTGCCAGCAGCCCAACAGGGCTAGTCACTGAAGCTTTCTTT. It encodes CASSPTGLVTEAFF.

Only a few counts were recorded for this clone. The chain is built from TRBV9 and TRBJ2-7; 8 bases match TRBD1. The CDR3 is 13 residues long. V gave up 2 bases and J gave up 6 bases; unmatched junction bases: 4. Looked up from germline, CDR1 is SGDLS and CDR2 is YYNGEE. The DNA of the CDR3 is TGTGCCAGCAGCGTCGGACAGGGTGGCGAGCAGTACTTC. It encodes CASSVGQGGEQYF.

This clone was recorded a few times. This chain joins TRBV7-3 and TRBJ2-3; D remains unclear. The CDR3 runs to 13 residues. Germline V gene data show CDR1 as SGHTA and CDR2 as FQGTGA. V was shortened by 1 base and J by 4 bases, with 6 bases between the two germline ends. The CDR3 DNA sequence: TGTGCCAGCAGCTTAAGACGGGCAGATACGCAGTATTTT. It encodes CASSLRRADTQYF.

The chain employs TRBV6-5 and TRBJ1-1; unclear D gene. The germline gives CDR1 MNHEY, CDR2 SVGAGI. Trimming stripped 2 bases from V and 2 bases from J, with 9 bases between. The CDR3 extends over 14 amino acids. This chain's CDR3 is CASSYRVTNTEAFF. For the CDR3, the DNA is TGTGCCAGCAGTTACAGGGTGACAAACACTGAAGCTTTCTTT.

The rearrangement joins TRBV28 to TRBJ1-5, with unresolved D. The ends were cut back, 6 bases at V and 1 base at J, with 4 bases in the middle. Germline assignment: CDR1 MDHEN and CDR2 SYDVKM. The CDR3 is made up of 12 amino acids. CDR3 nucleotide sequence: TGTGCCAGCAGACAGAGCAATCAGCCCCAGCATTTT. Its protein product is CASRQSNQPQHF.

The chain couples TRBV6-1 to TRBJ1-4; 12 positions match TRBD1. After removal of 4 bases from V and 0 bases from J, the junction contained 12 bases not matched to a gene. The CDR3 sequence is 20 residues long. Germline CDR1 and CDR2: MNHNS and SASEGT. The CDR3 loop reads CASSVFGTGGVPATNEKLFF. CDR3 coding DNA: TGTGCCAGCAGTGTTTTCGGGACAGGGGGCGTCCCCGCAACTAATGAAAAACTGTTTTTT.

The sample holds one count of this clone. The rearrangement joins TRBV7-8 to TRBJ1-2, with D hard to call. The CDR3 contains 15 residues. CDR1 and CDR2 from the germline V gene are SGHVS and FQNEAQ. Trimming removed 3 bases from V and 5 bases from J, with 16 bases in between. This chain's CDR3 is CASSLSGLPQYGYTF. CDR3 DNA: TGTGCCAGCAGCTTGTCCGGGCTACCCCAGTATGGCTACACCTTC.

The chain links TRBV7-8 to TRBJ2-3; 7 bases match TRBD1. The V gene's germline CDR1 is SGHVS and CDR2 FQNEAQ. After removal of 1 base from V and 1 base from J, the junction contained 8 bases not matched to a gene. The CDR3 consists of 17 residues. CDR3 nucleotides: TGTGCCAGCAGCTTAGATTTAGGGGGCGCGGGCACAGATACGCAGTATTTT. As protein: CASSLDLGGAGTDTQYF.

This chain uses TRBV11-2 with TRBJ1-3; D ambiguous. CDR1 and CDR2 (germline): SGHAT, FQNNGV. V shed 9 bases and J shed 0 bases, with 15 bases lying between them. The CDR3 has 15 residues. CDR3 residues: CARKVRRASGNTIYF. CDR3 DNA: TGTGCCAGAAAAGTTCGTAGAGCCTCTGGAAACACCATATATTTT. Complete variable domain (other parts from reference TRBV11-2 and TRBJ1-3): EAGVAQSPRYKIIEKRQSVAFWCNPISGHATLYWYQQILGQGPKLLIQFQNNGVVDDSQLPKDRFSAERLKGVDSTLKIQPAKLEDSAVYLCARKVRRASGNTIYFGEGSWLTVV.

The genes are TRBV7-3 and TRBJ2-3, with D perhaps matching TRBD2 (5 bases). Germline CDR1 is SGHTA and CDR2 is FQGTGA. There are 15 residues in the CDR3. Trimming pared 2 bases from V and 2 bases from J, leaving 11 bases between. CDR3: CASSLFGGPTDTQYF. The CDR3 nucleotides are TGTGCCAGCAGCTTATTTGGAGGTCCCACAGATACGCAGTATTTT.